The source of this TCR beta chain is a study of T-cell memory formation after mild COVID-19. In regard to this clonotype: Its target is unknown.

TCRdb reprocessed the 5' RACE reads with MiXCR, giving one entry per CDR3 protein. Seen here are 140,000 or so distinct CDR3 sequences, about 19% observed once, and the top ten hold 2% to 2.5%. Germline-derived CDR1 and CDR2 are SGHVS and FQNEAQ. The germline V and J ends were trimmed by 5 bases and 3 bases, with 8 bases remaining between them. The CDR3 has 13 residues. Study observations and caveats: CD4+ clones that contracted lay mainly in CM and EM; CD8+ ones lay in EMRA. Whereas later expanders leaned CD4+, clones contracting day 15 to 85 showed a balanced CD4/CD8 makeup.

The sequence was collected from an adult woman who had mild COVID-19 (a few samples of this study predate the infection). Cell type and time point are not known. The chain has TRBV7-8 and TRBJ1-5; D call uncertain. Input material: PBMCs or a T cell subset sorted from them (not recorded which). CDR3 nucleotides: TGTGCCAGCAGCCCCGCAATCAATCAGCCCCAGCATTTT. It yields the protein CASSPAINQPQHF.